This entry features one T cell receptor beta chain sequence. Its specificity is not known. V lost 4 bases, J lost 3 bases, and 4 bases stayed unmatched. CDR1 and CDR2 from the germline V gene are SGHRS and YFSETQ. CDR3 length: 13 residues. Every donor, a Caucasian adult, lived in Nashville, Tennessee. The data were produced by immunoSEQ multiplex PCR, yet TCRdb's version contains in-frame clones alone and is incomplete. The sample consists of some 500,000 clones, approximately 95% of them appearing once. This record belongs to a study of shared clonotypes between healthy human individuals. Findings and limits, study-wide: Among donors, clonotype sharing was expected to be affected by sequencing depth. When naive CD4 clonotypes were compared across several donors, roughly 4.9% were shared.

The J gene is TRBJ2-7, the V gene TRBV5-1; 7 bases align to TRBD2. This TCR was recovered from a woman in her thirties in good health. The sequencing sample was made of naive CD4+ T cells sorted from blood. Subset specified: CD45RA+ positively selected. CDR3 protein: CASSGDYVYEQYF. The CDR3 coding sequence is TGCGCCAGCAGCGGGGACTACGTCTACGAGCAGTACTTC.